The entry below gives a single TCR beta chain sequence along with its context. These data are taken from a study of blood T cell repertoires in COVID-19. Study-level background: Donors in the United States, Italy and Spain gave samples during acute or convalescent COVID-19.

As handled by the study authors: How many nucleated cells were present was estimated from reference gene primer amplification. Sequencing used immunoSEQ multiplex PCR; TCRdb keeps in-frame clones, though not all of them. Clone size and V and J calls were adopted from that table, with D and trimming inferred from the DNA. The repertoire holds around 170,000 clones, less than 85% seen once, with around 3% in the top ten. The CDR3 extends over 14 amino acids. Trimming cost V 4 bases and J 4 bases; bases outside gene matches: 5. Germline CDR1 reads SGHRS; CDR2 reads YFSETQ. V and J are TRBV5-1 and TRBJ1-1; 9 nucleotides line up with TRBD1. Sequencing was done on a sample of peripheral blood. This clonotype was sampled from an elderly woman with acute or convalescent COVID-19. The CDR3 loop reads CASSTQGASTEAFF. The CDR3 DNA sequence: TGCGCCAGCAGCACACAGGGGGCGAGCACTGAAGCTTTCTTT.